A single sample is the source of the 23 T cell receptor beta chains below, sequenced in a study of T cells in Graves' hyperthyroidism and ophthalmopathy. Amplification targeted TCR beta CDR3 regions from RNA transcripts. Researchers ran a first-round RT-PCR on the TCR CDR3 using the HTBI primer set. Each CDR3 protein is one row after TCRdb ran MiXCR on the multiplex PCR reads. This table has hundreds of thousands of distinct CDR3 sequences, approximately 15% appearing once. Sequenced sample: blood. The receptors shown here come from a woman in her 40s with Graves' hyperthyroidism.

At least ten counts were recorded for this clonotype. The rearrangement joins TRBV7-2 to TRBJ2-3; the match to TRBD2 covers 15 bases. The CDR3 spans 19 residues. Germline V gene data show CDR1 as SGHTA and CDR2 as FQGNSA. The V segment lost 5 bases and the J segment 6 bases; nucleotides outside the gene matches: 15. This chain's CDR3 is CASSPRRTGLAGGGDTQYF. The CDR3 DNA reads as TGTGCCAGCAGCCCCAGGCGGACGGGACTAGCGGGAGGCGGGGATACGCAGTATTTT.

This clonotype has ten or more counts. DNA for the CDR3: TGTGCCAGCAGTCCTGAGCGAAACTCTGGAAACACCATATATTTT. Its translation is CASSPERNSGNTIYF. The V call is TRBV12-3 or TRBV12-4, the J call TRBJ1-3; D uncertain. The CDR3 sequence is 15 residues long. Trimming removed 5 bases from V and 0 bases from J, with 11 bases in between.

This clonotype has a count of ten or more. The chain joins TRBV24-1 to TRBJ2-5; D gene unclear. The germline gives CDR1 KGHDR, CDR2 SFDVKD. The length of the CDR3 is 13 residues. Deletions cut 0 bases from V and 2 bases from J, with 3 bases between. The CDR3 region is CATSDLWQETQYF. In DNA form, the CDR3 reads TGTGCCACCAGTGATTTGTGGCAAGAGACCCAGTACTTC.

The CDR3: CSAEGLAGDGETQYF. CDR3 in DNA: TGCAGTGCTGAGGGACTAGCGGGAGACGGTGAGACCCAGTACTTC. V usage is TRBV20-1 and J usage is TRBJ2-5; 14 nucleotides align to TRBD2. Germline CDR1 and CDR2: DFQATT and SNEGSKA (reference sequence). The CDR3 has 15 amino acids. With 5 bases clipped from V and 5 bases from J, the junction kept 7 bases outside the gene matches.

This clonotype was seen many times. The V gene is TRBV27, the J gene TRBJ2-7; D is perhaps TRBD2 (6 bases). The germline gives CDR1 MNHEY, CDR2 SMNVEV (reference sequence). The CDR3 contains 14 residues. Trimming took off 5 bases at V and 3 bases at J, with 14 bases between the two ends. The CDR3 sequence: CASSPSLRGYEQYF. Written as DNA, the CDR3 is TGTGCCAGCAGTCCTTCATTGCGGGGCTACGAGCAGTACTTC.

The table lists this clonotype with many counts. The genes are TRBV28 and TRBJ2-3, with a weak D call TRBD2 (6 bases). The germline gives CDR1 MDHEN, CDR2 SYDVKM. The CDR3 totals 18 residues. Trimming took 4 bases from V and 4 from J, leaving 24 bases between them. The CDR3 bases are TGTGCCAGCAGTTCCCGCATTGGAGCGGGTTCCTCCCCAGATACGCAGTATTTT. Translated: CASSSRIGAGSSPDTQYF.

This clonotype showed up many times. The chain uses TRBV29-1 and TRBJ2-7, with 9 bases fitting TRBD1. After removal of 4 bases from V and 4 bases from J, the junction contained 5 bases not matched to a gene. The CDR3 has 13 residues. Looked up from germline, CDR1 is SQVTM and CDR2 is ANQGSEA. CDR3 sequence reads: CSVVGQGLYEQYF. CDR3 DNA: TGCAGCGTTGTCGGACAGGGGTTGTACGAGCAGTACTTC.

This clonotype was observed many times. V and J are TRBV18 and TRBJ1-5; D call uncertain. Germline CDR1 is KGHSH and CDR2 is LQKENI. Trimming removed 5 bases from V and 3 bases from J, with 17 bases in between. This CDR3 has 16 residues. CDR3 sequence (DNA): TGTGCCAGCTCATCGCGAGGGCGAGAAACCAATCAGCCCCAGCATTTT. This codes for CASSSRGRETNQPQHF.

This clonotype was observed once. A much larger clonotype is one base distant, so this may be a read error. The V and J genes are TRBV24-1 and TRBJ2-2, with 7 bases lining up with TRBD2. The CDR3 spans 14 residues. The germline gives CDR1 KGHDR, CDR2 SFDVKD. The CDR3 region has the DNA TGTGCCAGCAGTTCGCGGGAGAACACCGGGGAGCTGCTTTTT. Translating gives CASSSRENTGELLF.

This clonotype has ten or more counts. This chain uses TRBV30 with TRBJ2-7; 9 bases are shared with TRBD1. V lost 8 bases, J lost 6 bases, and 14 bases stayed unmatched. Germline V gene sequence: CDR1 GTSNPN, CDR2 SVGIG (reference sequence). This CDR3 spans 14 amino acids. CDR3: CAASRQGERGEQYF. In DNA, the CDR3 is TGTGCCGCATCGCGACAGGGGGAACGGGGCGAGCAGTACTTC.

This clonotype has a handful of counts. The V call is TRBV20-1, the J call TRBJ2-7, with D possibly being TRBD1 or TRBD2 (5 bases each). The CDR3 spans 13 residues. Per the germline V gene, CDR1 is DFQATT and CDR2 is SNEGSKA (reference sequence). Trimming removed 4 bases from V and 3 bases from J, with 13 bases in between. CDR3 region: CSAKDWGNYEQYF. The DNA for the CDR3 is TGCAGTGCTAAGGACTGGGGGAACTACGAGCAGTACTTC.

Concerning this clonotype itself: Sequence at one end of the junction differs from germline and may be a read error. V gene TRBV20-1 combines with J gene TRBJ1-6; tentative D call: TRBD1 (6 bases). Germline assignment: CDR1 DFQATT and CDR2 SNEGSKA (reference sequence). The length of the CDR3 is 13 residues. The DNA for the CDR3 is TGCAGTGCTGGGGGGCGGGGAAATTCACCCCCCCACTTT. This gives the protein CSAGGRGNSPPHF.

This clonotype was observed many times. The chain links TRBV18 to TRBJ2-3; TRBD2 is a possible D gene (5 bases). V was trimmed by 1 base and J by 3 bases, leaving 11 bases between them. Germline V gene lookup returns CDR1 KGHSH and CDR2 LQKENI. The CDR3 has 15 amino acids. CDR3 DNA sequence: TGTGCCAGCTCACCACAATCGGGAAGGACAGATACGCAGTATTTT. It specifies CASSPQSGRTDTQYF.

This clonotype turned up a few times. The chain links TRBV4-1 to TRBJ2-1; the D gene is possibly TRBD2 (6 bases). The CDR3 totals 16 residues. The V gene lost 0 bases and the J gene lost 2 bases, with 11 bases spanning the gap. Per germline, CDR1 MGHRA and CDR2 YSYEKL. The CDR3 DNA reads TGCGCCAGCAGCCAAGACCCGGGAGTACCCTACAATGAGCAGTTCTTC. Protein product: CASSQDPGVPYNEQFF.

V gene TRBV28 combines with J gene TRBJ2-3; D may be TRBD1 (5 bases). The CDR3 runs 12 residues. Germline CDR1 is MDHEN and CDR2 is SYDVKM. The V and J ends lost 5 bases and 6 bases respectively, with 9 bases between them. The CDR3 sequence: CASSSRVDTQYF. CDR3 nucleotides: TGTGCCAGCAGTAGCAGGGTTGATACGCAGTATTTT. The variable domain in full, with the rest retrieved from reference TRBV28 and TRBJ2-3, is DVKVTQSSRYLVKRTGEKVFLECVQDMDHENMFWYRQDPGLGLRLIYFSYDVKMKEKGDIPEGYSVSREKKERFSLILESASTNQTSMYLCASSSRVDTQYFGPGTRLTVL.

Here the CDR3 DNA reads TGTGCCAGTAGTCGCACCGGACAGAACACTGAAGCTTTCTTT. Its translation: CASSRTGQNTEAFF. The gene calls are TRBV30 and TRBJ1-1, with a weak D call TRBD1 (5 bases). This CDR3 has 14 amino acids. Trimming pared 8 bases from V and 1 base from J, leaving 17 bases between. In germline, CDR1 is GTSNPN, CDR2 SVGIG (reference sequence).

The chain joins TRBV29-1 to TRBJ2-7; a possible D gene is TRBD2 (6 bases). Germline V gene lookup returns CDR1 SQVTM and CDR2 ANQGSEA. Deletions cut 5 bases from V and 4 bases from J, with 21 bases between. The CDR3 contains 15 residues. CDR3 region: CSVLKLRETRYEQYF. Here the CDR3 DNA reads TGCAGCGTTCTTAAGCTCCGGGAGACGAGGTACGAGCAGTACTTC.

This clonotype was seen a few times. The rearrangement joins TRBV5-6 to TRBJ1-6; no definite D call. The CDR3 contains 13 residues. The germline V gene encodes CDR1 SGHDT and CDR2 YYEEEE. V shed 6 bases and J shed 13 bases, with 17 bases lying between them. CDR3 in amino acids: CASKFSSQSPLHF. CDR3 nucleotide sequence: TGTGCCAGCAAGTTCAGTTCCCAGTCTCCCCTCCACTTT.

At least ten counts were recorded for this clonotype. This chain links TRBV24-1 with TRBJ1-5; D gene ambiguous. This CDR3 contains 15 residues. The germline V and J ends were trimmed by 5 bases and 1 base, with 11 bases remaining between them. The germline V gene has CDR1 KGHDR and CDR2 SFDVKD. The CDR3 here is CATSGNSRSNQPQHF. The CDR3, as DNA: TGTGCCACCAGTGGAAACAGTCGCAGCAATCAGCCCCAGCATTTT.

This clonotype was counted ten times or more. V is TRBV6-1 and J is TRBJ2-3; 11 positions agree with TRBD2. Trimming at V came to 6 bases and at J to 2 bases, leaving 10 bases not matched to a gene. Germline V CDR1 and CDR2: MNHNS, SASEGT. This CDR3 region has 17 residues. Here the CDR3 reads CASRPEAGLAATDTQYF. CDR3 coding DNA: TGTGCCAGCAGGCCAGAAGCGGGACTAGCGGCCACAGATACGCAGTATTTT.

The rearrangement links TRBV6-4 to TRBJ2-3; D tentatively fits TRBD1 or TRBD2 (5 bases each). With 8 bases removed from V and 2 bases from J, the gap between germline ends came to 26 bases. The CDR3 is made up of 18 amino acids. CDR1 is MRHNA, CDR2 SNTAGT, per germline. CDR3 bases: TGTGCCAGCCCTCACCTCCTGTCGGGGCTATCTACCACAGATACGCAGTATTTT. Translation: CASPHLLSGLSTTDTQYF.

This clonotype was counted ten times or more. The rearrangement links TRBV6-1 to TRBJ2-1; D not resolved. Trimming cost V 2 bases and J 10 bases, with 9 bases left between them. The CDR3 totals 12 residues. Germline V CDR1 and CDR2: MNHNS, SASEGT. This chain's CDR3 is CASSELFREQFF. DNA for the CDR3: TGTGCCAGCAGTGAACTATTCAGGGAGCAGTTCTTC.

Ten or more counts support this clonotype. This CDR3 reads CASTLQGTNEKLFF. For the CDR3, the DNA is TGTGCCAGCACCCTACAGGGGACTAATGAAAAACTGTTTTTT. V and J are TRBV3-1 and TRBJ1-4; 7 bases are shared with TRBD1. CDR3 length: 14 residues. Germline CDR1 is LGHDT and CDR2 is YNNKEL (reference sequence). The trim removed 7 bases at V and 2 bases at J, leaving 4 bases unmatched.